A single sample gave rise to the 19 T cell receptor beta chains below, sequenced in a study of CXCR3-negative and CXCR3-positive naive CD8 T cells. Overall study findings and caveats: Against CXCR3-negative naive cells, CXCR3-positive naive cells showed more hydrophobic TRB CDR3s.

UMI-labeled TRB cDNA libraries were prepared by 5' RACE. TCRdb re-analyzed the 5' RACE reads; it lists each CDR3 protein once, without DNA. In all, the sample yields 50,000 or so distinct CDR3 sequences. Their specific antigens are unknown. Sequenced: naive CXCR3+ CD8+ T cells from blood. Stated subset: CD45RO-CCR7+CD27+CD95- naive CD8+ T cells expressing CXCR3 (TNR3+). The receptors derive from a human donor in good health. Some clones in this sample may be carry-over from other donors' samples.

The V gene is TRBV7-6, the J gene TRBJ2-3; TCRdb's D call of TRBD1 is untestable without DNA. Looked up from germline, CDR1 is SGHVS and CDR2 is FNYEAQ. This CDR3 region has 16 residues. This CDR3 is CASSLLGRGRTDTQYF.

This chain links TRBV7-2 with TRBJ2-1; the TRBD2 assignment by TCRdb is unverifiable without DNA. The CDR3 runs to 15 residues. Germline V CDR1 and CDR2: SGHTA, FQGNSA. CDR3: CASSYGTSGYNEQFF.

The chain has TRBV7-9 and TRBJ2-7; with no DNA, the TCRdb D assignment of TRBD2 cannot be verified. The CDR3 is 17 residues long. Germline V gene data show CDR1 as SEHNR and CDR2 as FQNEAQ (reference sequence). The CDR3 sequence: CASSLASWATPPHEQYF.

This CDR3 is CSVEGKPGEQYF. V gene TRBV29-1 combines with J gene TRBJ2-7; absent DNA, TCRdb's TRBD1 call cannot be checked. Per the germline V gene, CDR1 is SQVTM and CDR2 is ANQGSEA. CDR3 length equals 12 residues.

The chain is built from TRBV29-1 and TRBJ2-7; TCRdb's D call, TRBD1, is unchecked because there is no DNA. Germline V gene data show CDR1 as SQVTM and CDR2 as ANQGSEA. This CDR3 comprises 15 residues. CDR3 protein: CSVEDWTGTGYEQYF.

The chain joins TRBV29-1 to TRBJ2-7; no DNA is available, so the TRBD1 call from TCRdb remains unchecked. The CDR3 length is 14 residues. Germline V CDR1 and CDR2: SQVTM, ANQGSEA. The CDR3 sequence: CSVIRGQRSYEQYF.

The chain employs TRBV28 and TRBJ1-1; lacking DNA, the TRBD1 call made by TCRdb goes unchecked. Per germline, CDR1 MDHEN and CDR2 SYDVKM. This CDR3 contains 14 residues. The CDR3 loop reads CASTVDTWDAEAFF. Filled out from reference TRBV28 and TRBJ1-1, the complete variable domain reads DVKVTQSSRYLVKRTGEKVFLECVQDMDHENMFWYRQDPGLGLRLIYFSYDVKMKEKGDIPEGYSVSREKKERFSLILESASTNQTSMYLCASTVDTWDAEAFFGQGTRLTVV.

The chain carries TRBV7-9 and TRBJ2-1; TCRdb calls TRBD2, which cannot be checked without DNA. The germline V gene encodes CDR1 SEHNR and CDR2 FQNEAQ (reference sequence). The CDR3 length is 17 residues. Here the CDR3 reads CASSFPIAGSSYNEQFF. Full variable domain (outside the CDR3, taken from reference TRBV7-9 and TRBJ2-1): DTGVSQNPRHKITKRGQNVTFRCDPISEHNRLYWYRQTLGQGPEFLTYFQNEAQLEKSRLLSDRFSAERPKGSFSTLEIQRTEQGDSAMYLCASSFPIAGSSYNEQFFGPGTRLTVL.

This chain uses TRBV29-1 with TRBJ2-5; the TCRdb D gene call, TRBD1, has no DNA to confirm it. CDR1 is SQVTM, CDR2 ANQGSEA, per germline. CDR3 length: 13 residues. The CDR3 region is CSVGGVGEETQYF.

The gene calls are TRBV6-5 and TRBJ2-7; TCRdb's D call, TRBD1, is unchecked because there is no DNA. Germline CDR1 reads MNHEY; CDR2 reads SVGAGI. This CDR3 comprises 14 residues. CDR3 protein: CASSLQGFPYEQYF.

The chain couples TRBV12-3 or TRBV12-4 to TRBJ2-3; TCRdb names TRBD1, which stays unverified in the absence of DNA. CDR3 length equals 17 residues. CDR3 residues: CASSFPDRDVGPDTQYF.

The chain carries TRBV19 and TRBJ1-1; TCRdb indicates TRBD1, and absent DNA this call remains unverified. The CDR3 spans 13 residues. Germline CDR1 is LNHDA and CDR2 is SQIVND (reference sequence). The CDR3 here is CASTLTPGLEAFF.

V and J are TRBV29-1 and TRBJ1-5; TCRdb lists TRBD1, though no DNA is available to test this call. The length of the CDR3 is 17 residues. Germline-derived CDR1 and CDR2 are SQVTM and ANQGSEA. The chain's CDR3 is CRWAPYRDRPSNQPQHF.

The chain employs TRBV5-1 and TRBJ2-2. CDR3 length equals 15 residues. Germline CDR1 reads SGHRS; CDR2 reads YFSETQ. The chain's CDR3 is CASSLVRMNTGELFF. Using reference TRBV5-1 and TRBJ2-2 for the parts outside the CDR3, the full variable domain is KAGVTQTPRYLIKTRGQQVTLSCSPISGHRSVSWYQQTPGQGLQFLFEYFSETQRNKGNFPGRFSGRQFSNSRSEMNVSTLELGDSALYLCASSLVRMNTGELFFGEGSRLTVL.

The chain uses TRBV6-2 or TRBV6-3 and TRBJ1-2; lacking DNA, the TRBD1 call made by TCRdb goes unchecked. Looked up from germline, CDR1 is MNHEY and CDR2 is SVGEGT. The length of the CDR3 is 16 residues. This chain's CDR3 is CASSYATQGTEYGYTF.

The rearrangement links TRBV9 to TRBJ1-6. CDR3 size: 16 residues. Germline-derived CDR1 and CDR2 are SGDLS and YYNGEE. CDR3: CASSVASSALNSPLHF.

This sequence joins TRBV7-6 and TRBJ2-7; the TCRdb call, TRBD2, lacks DNA for checking. The CDR3 runs 13 residues. Germline loops: CDR1 SGHVS, CDR2 FNYEAQ. This CDR3 is CASSLISAAEQYF.

The V gene is TRBV4-3, the J gene TRBJ1-1. Germline V gene data show CDR1 as LGHNA and CDR2 as YSLEER. This CDR3 comprises 11 residues. The CDR3: CASRGNTEAFF.

The chain couples TRBV3-2 to TRBJ2-1; without DNA, the TCRdb call of TRBD1 cannot be checked. TRBV3-2 is a known pseudogene. The CDR3 extends over 15 amino acids. The CDR3 sequence is CASSPGATAYNEQFF.